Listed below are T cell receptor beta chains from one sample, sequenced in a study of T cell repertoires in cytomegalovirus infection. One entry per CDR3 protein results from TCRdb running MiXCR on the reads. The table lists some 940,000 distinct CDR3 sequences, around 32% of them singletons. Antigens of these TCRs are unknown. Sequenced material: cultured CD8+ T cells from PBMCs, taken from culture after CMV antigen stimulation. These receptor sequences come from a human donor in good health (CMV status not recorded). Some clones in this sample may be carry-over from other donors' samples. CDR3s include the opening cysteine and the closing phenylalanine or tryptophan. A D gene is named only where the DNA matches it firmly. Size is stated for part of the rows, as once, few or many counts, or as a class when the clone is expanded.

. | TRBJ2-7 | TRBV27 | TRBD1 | TGTGCCAGCAGAACGATAGGGACAGGTGAAACCTACGAGCAGTACTTC | CASRTIGTGETYEQYF
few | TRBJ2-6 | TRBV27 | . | TGTGCCAGCAACTCCCGGTCTGGGGCCAACGTCCTGACTTTC | CASNSRSGANVLTF
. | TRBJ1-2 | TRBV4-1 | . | TGCGCCAGCAGCCAAGATCTTGACAGTTTGGCCTATGGCTACACCTTC | CASSQDLDSLAYGYTF
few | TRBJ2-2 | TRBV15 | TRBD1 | TGTGCCACCAGCGTCCGGGACAGGGTCACCGGGGAGCTGTTTTTT | CATSVRDRVTGELFF
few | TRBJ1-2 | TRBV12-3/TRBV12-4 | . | TGTGCCAGCAGTCCCCCAATCGCAGTTAACTATGGCTACACCTTC | CASSPPIAVNYGYTF
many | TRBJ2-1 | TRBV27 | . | TGTGCCAGCAGTTCAGGGGCCTACAATGAGCAGTTCTTC | CASSSGAYNEQFF
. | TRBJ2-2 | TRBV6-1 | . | TGTGCCAGCAGTGAAGGTGTAGGGACAAGGACCGGGGAGCTGTTTTTT | CASSEGVGTRTGELFF
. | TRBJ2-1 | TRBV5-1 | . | TGCGCCAGCAGCTTGTTCCAGGGCTTCGATGAGCAGTTCTTC | CASSLFQGFDEQFF
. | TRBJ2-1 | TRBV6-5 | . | TGTGCCAGCAGTTATAAGCGATTCTACTACAATGAGCAGTTCTTC | CASSYKRFYYNEQFF
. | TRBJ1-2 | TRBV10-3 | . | TGTGCCACCCATGGGGGGGATAACTATGGCTACACCTTC | CATHGGDNYGYTF
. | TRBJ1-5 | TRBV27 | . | TGTGCCAGCAGTCCCATAGAGGGCAATCAGCCCCAGCATTTT | CASSPIEGNQPQHF
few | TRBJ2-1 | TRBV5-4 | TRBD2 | TGTGCCAGCAGCTTGGCCGGTAGCGGGGGACCTTCGTACAATGAGCAGTTCTTC | CASSLAGSGGPSYNEQFF
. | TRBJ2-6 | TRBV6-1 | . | TGTGCCAGCAGTGGGTCCCATCCTTCTGGGGCCAACGTCCTGACTTTC | CASSGSHPSGANVLTF
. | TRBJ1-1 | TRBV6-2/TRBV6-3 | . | TGTGCCAGCAGTTACTTGGGATTTTCGGGGCAAGAAGCTTTCTTT | CASSYLGFSGQEAFF
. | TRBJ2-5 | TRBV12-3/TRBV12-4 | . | TGTGCCAGCAGTTCACGGGACACGGAGAAAGAGACCCAGTACTTC | CASSSRDTEKETQYF
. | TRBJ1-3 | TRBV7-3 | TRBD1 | TGTGCCAGCAGCTCCTGGACAGGGGGCTCTGGAAACACCATATATTTT | CASSSWTGGSGNTIYF
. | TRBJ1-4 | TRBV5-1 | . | TGCGCCAGCAGCCCTAGGGGGGGAGCCCATGAAAAACTGTTTTTT | CASSPRGGAHEKLFF
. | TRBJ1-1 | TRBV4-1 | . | TGCGCCAGCAGCCACGTTTGGGACCGACTGATGAACACTGAAGCTTTCTTT | CASSHVWDRLMNTEAFF
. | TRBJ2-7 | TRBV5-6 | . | TGTGCCAGCAGCTTGGCAGGGACAAACTACGAGCAGTACTTC | CASSLAGTNYEQYF
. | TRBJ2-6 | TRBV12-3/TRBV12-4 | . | TGTGCCAGCAGCAGCCCAGCCGGGGCCCCTGGGGCCAACGTCCTGACTTTC | CASSSPAGAPGANVLTF
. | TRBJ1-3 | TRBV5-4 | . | TGTGCCAGCAGCTTAGAGGGGGTCGGAAACACCATATATTTT | CASSLEGVGNTIYF
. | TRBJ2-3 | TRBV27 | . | TGTGCCAGCGAGTCCCCGCGGCGAGACGGCACAGATACGCAGTATTTT | CASESPRRDGTDTQYF
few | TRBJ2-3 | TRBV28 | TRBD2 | TGTGCCAGCAGTACTTTAGCGGGGGCCACAGATACGCAGTATTTT | CASSTLAGATDTQYF
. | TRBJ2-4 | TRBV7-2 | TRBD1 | TGTGCCAGCTGCTTAGGACAGGGGGCCATTCAGTACTTC | CASCLGQGAIQYF
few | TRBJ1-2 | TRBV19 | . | TGTGCCAGTAGTCCCTCGGCAGCGGGGACGGAAGGCTACACCTTC | CASSPSAAGTEGYTF
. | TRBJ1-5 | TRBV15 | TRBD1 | TGTGCCACCAGCAGAGGACCGGGACAGCCCCTTGATCAGCCCCAGCATTTT | CATSRGPGQPLDQPQHF
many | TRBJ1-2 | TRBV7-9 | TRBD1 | TGTGCCAGCAGCTTGGACAGGGGGCGTCTTGGAGGCTACACCTTC | CASSLDRGRLGGYTF
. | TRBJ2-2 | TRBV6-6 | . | TGTGCCAGCAGTTACTCTCTAATCTCAGGGATCAGGGGTGGTAGCGGGGAGCTGTTTTTT | CASSYSLISGIRGGSGELFF
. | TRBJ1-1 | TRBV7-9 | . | TGTGCCAGCAGCTTAGCGGAGGCGAACACTGAAGCTTTCTTT | CASSLAEANTEAFF
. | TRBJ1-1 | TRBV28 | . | TGTGCCAGCAGTTTAGGTTTCTTCTACACTGAAGCTTTCTTT | CASSLGFFYTEAFF
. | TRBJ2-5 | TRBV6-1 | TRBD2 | TGTGCCAGCAGGGAGGGGAGGGGACGGGAGACCCAGTACTTC | CASREGRGRETQYF
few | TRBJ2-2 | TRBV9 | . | TGTGCCAGCAGCGTAGCGGGAGAGCACACCGGGGAGCTGTTTTTT | CASSVAGEHTGELFF
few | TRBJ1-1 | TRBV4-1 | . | TGCGCCAGCAGCCAAGCGGTTGGGACGAACACTGAAGCTTTCTTT | CASSQAVGTNTEAFF
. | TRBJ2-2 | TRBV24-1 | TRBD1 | TGTGCCACCAGTCCGACTGGGACAGGGAACACCGGGGAGCTGTTTTTT | CATSPTGTGNTGELFF
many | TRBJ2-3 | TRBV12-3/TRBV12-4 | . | TGTGCCAGCAGTACTGCGGGGAGCACAGATACGCAGTATTTT | CASSTAGSTDTQYF
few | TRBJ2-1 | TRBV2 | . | TGTGCCAGCAGTGAAGTGGGGGGACGGAATGAGCAGTTCTTC | CASSEVGGRNEQFF
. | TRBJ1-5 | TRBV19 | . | TGTGCCAGTAGTATGGGGCAAGCCTATAGCAATCAGCCCCAGCATTTT | CASSMGQAYSNQPQHF
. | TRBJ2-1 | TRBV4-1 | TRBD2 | TGCGCCAGCAGCCAAGAAAGGGCCCAGACTAGCGAGTTGTACAATGAGCAGTTCTTC | CASSQERAQTSELYNEQFF
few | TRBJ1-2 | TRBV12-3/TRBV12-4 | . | TGTGCCAGCAGTTTATCTGTCTCGGTCCCCGGGCGCACCTTC | CASSLSVSVPGRTF
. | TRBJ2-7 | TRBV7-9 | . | TGTGCCAGCAGCTCCCCTGGGCAGCCCTACTACGAGCAGTACTTC | CASSSPGQPYYEQYF
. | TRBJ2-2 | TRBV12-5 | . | TGTGCTAGTGGGCCTACACGAGCGGGGGAGCTGTTTTTT | CASGPTRAGELFF